The rows below give T cell receptor beta chains drawn from one sample of a study of cytomegalovirus exposure and HLA in healthy donors. Generated by immunoSEQ multiplex PCR, the TCRdb table keeps only in-frame clones and is missing some. The data show roughly 120,000 clones, 15% to 19% seen once. The sequencing input was PBMCs. The receptors here all came from a young woman in good health and CMV-seronegative. CDR3s include the opening cysteine and the closing phenylalanine or tryptophan. Fields, in order: CDR3 protein, CDR3 DNA, J gene, V gene, clone size, D gene. The D gene is left open where the match is weak. Size tells how often a clone was seen (once, few, many) or the class of an expanded clone, and some rows leave it out.

CDR3 protein: CASSTPDRDHEQFF
CDR3 DNA: TGTGCCAGCAGCACACCGGACAGGGACCATGAGCAGTTCTTC
J gene: TRBJ2-1
V gene: TRBV7-8
clone size: -
D gene: TRBD1

CDR3 protein: CASKRGYQPQHF
CDR3 DNA: TGTGCCAGCAAAAGGGGCTATCAGCCCCAGCATTTT
J gene: TRBJ1-5
V gene: TRBV28
clone size: -
D gene: -

CDR3 protein: CAVSVGGYNEQFF
CDR3 DNA: TGTGCCGTTAGCGTGGGGGGGTACAATGAGCAGTTCTTC
J gene: TRBJ2-1
V gene: TRBV10-3
clone size: few
D gene: TRBD2

CDR3 protein: CASSGRLDRRPYNSPLHF
CDR3 DNA: TGTGCCAGCAGTGGCCGCCTCGACAGGAGGCCCTATAATTCACCCCTCCACTTT
J gene: TRBJ1-6
V gene: TRBV6-1
clone size: -
D gene: -

CDR3 protein: CASSQLAGLNNEQFF
CDR3 DNA: TGCGCCAGCAGCCAACTAGCGGGACTGAACAATGAGCAGTTCTTC
J gene: TRBJ2-1
V gene: TRBV5-1
clone size: -
D gene: TRBD2

CDR3 protein: CASSPRQGLEQYF
CDR3 DNA: TGCGCCAGCAGCCCCCGACAGGGCCTAGAGCAGTACTTC
J gene: TRBJ2-7
V gene: TRBV4-1
clone size: few
D gene: TRBD1

CDR3 protein: CASSAPGGRREKLFF
CDR3 DNA: TGTGCCAGCAGCGCCCCAGGGGGCCGGAGAGAAAAACTGTTTTTT
J gene: TRBJ1-4
V gene: TRBV28
clone size: -
D gene: TRBD1

CDR3 protein: CASSVHGVALSYGYTF
CDR3 DNA: TGTGCCAGCAGTGTCCACGGAGTAGCACTTAGCTATGGCTACACCTTC
J gene: TRBJ1-2
V gene: TRBV2
clone size: -
D gene: -

CDR3 protein: CASSPRQATTGELFF
CDR3 DNA: TGTGCCAGCAGCCCCCGACAGGCTACCACCGGGGAGCTGTTTTTT
J gene: TRBJ2-2
V gene: TRBV7-3
clone size: -
D gene: -

CDR3 protein: CASSSTRRETQYF
CDR3 DNA: TGTGCCAGCAGCTCGACTAGACGGGAGACCCAGTACTTC
J gene: TRBJ2-5
V gene: TRBV6-4
clone size: -
D gene: -

CDR3 protein: CASSHTGQGLYEQYF
CDR3 DNA: TGTGCCAGCAGCCACACGGGACAGGGTCTCTACGAGCAGTACTTC
J gene: TRBJ2-7
V gene: TRBV7-9
clone size: -
D gene: TRBD1

CDR3 protein: CASTQRRYSNQPQHF
CDR3 DNA: TGTGCCAGCACCCAGAGGAGATATAGCAATCAGCCCCAGCATTTT
J gene: TRBJ1-5
V gene: TRBV28
clone size: few
D gene: -

CDR3 protein: CASRTALGRDYGYTF
CDR3 DNA: TGTGCCAGCAGAACTGCCCTTGGCAGGGACTATGGCTACACCTTC
J gene: TRBJ1-2
V gene: TRBV28
clone size: -
D gene: -

CDR3 protein: CAWSKPYREYQETQYF
CDR3 DNA: TGTGCCTGGAGTAAGCCTTACAGGGAGTACCAAGAGACCCAGTACTTC
J gene: TRBJ2-5
V gene: TRBV30
clone size: -
D gene: -

CDR3 protein: CASSLAGETDTQYF
CDR3 DNA: TGTGCCAGTAGTCTTGCGGGGGAAACAGATACGCAGTATTTT
J gene: TRBJ2-3
V gene: TRBV19
clone size: -
D gene: TRBD2

CDR3 protein: CASSEDSGNAIYF
CDR3 DNA: TGTGCCAGCAGCGAGGACTCTGGAAACGCCATATATTTT
J gene: TRBJ1-3
V gene: TRBV7-3
clone size: few
D gene: -

CDR3 protein: CASSYPTGENEKLFF
CDR3 DNA: TGTGCCAGCAGTTACCCGACAGGGGAGAATGAAAAACTGTTTTTT
J gene: TRBJ1-4
V gene: TRBV6-5
clone size: few
D gene: TRBD1

CDR3 protein: CASSVSDTQYF
CDR3 DNA: TGTGCCAGCAGCGTCTCCGATACGCAGTATTTT
J gene: TRBJ2-3
V gene: TRBV11-3
clone size: few
D gene: -

CDR3 protein: CASSLLASGGSSTQYF
CDR3 DNA: TGTGCCAGCAGCTTGCTAGCTAGCGGGGGCTCGAGTACGCAGTATTTT
J gene: TRBJ2-3
V gene: TRBV5-4
clone size: -
D gene: TRBD2

CDR3 protein: CASSLGHRPFQETQYF
CDR3 DNA: TGTGCCAGCAGCTTGGGACATAGACCCTTTCAAGAGACCCAGTACTTC
J gene: TRBJ2-5
V gene: TRBV11-2
clone size: few
D gene: -

CDR3 protein: CASSPGAGRGTQYF
CDR3 DNA: TGTGCCAGCAGTCCCGGAGCGGGGCGAGGGACCCAGTACTTC
J gene: TRBJ2-5
V gene: TRBV6-5
clone size: few
D gene: TRBD2

CDR3 protein: CAISEYGGTGGYEQYF
CDR3 DNA: TGTGCCATCAGTGAGTACGGCGGGACCGGGGGATACGAGCAGTACTTC
J gene: TRBJ2-7
V gene: TRBV10-3
clone size: -
D gene: -

CDR3 protein: CASSFPGTSGSDTQYF
CDR3 DNA: TGTGCCAGCAGTTTCCCTGGGACTAGCGGGTCAGATACGCAGTATTTT
J gene: TRBJ2-3
V gene: TRBV28
clone size: once
D gene: TRBD2

CDR3 protein: CASSPSAYNEQFF
CDR3 DNA: TGCGCCAGCAGTCCGAGCGCTTACAATGAGCAGTTCTTC
J gene: TRBJ2-1
V gene: TRBV10-2
clone size: -
D gene: -

CDR3 protein: CAWSEKVLGANQPQHF
CDR3 DNA: TGTGCCTGGAGTGAAAAGGTTTTGGGGGCGAATCAGCCCCAGCATTTT
J gene: TRBJ1-5
V gene: TRBV30
clone size: -
D gene: -

CDR3 protein: CASSRDRVEQYF
CDR3 DNA: TGTGCCAGCAGCCGGGACAGGGTCGAGCAGTACTTC
J gene: TRBJ2-7
V gene: TRBV7-9
clone size: -
D gene: TRBD1

CDR3 protein: CASRVGQGTAYEQYF
CDR3 DNA: TGTGCCAGCAGGGTCGGACAGGGGACAGCCTACGAGCAGTACTTC
J gene: TRBJ2-7
V gene: TRBV6-5
clone size: few
D gene: TRBD1

CDR3 protein: CASSDEGGGGQPQHF
CDR3 DNA: TGTGCCAGCAGTGACGAGGGGGGAGGGGGGCAGCCCCAGCATTTT
J gene: TRBJ1-5
V gene: TRBV6-1
clone size: few
D gene: -

CDR3 protein: CASSIIRGAGRSEEQYF
CDR3 DNA: TGTGCCAGTAGTATTATACGTGGGGCCGGCCGTAGTGAGGAGCAGTACTTC
J gene: TRBJ2-7
V gene: TRBV19
clone size: few
D gene: -

CDR3 protein: CASSRQGNPDTQYF
CDR3 DNA: TGTGCCAGCAGTAGACAGGGGAACCCAGATACGCAGTATTTT
J gene: TRBJ2-3
V gene: TRBV6-1
clone size: -
D gene: TRBD1

CDR3 protein: CASSTTSGRVNEQFF
CDR3 DNA: TGTGCCAGTAGTACTACTAGCGGGAGGGTCAATGAGCAGTTCTTC
J gene: TRBJ2-1
V gene: TRBV19
clone size: -
D gene: TRBD2

CDR3 protein: CASSLSGGSEQFF
CDR3 DNA: TGTGCCAGCAGCCTTAGCGGGGGGTCTGAGCAGTTCTTC
J gene: TRBJ2-1
V gene: TRBV9
clone size: -
D gene: TRBD2

CDR3 protein: CASNLLGREETQYF
CDR3 DNA: TGTGCCAGCAACCTTTTGGGGAGAGAGGAGACCCAGTACTTC
J gene: TRBJ2-5
V gene: TRBV5-4
clone size: -
D gene: -

CDR3 protein: CASSLGGEEQFF
CDR3 DNA: TGTGCCAGCAGCTTAGGTGGAGAGGAGCAGTTCTTC
J gene: TRBJ2-1
V gene: TRBV7-8
clone size: few
D gene: -

CDR3 protein: CASIYRNTGELFF
CDR3 DNA: TGTGCCAGCATCTACAGGAACACCGGGGAGCTGTTTTTT
J gene: TRBJ2-2
V gene: TRBV6-4
clone size: few
D gene: -

CDR3 protein: CASSVSLNTEAFF
CDR3 DNA: TGTGCCAGCAGCGTAAGTCTAAACACTGAAGCTTTCTTT
J gene: TRBJ1-1
V gene: TRBV9
clone size: few
D gene: -

CDR3 protein: CAWSAWGGQPQHF
CDR3 DNA: TGTGCCTGGAGTGCCTGGGGAGGGCAGCCCCAGCATTTT
J gene: TRBJ1-5
V gene: TRBV30
clone size: -
D gene: -

CDR3 protein: CASSPGITNEKLFF
CDR3 DNA: TGTGCCAGCAGTCCGGGGATAACTAATGAAAAACTGTTTTTT
J gene: TRBJ1-4
V gene: TRBV27
clone size: few
D gene: -

CDR3 protein: CSVPHSTGELFF
CDR3 DNA: TGCAGCGTCCCCCATAGCACCGGGGAGCTGTTTTTT
J gene: TRBJ2-2
V gene: TRBV29-1
clone size: -
D gene: -

CDR3 protein: CASIKDRQNSPLHF
CDR3 DNA: TGTGCCAGCATCAAGGACAGGCAGAATTCACCCCTCCACTTT
J gene: TRBJ1-6
V gene: TRBV28
clone size: -
D gene: TRBD1

CDR3 protein: CSARRGDTQYF
CDR3 DNA: TGCAGTGCCCGGAGGGGAGATACGCAGTATTTT
J gene: TRBJ2-3
V gene: TRBV20-1
clone size: few
D gene: -

CDR3 protein: CASKAAGGRTVETQYF
CDR3 DNA: TGCGCCAGCAAGGCGGCGGGAGGGAGGACGGTAGAGACCCAGTACTTC
J gene: TRBJ2-5
V gene: TRBV5-1
clone size: -
D gene: TRBD2

CDR3 protein: CASSKTSGITDTQYF
CDR3 DNA: TGCGCCAGCAGCAAGACTAGCGGGATCACAGATACGCAGTATTTT
J gene: TRBJ2-3
V gene: TRBV5-1
clone size: -
D gene: TRBD2

CDR3 protein: CASRSRDRGDGYTF
CDR3 DNA: TGTGCCAGCCGCTCCCGGGACAGGGGTGATGGCTACACCTTC
J gene: TRBJ1-2
V gene: TRBV7-6
clone size: -
D gene: TRBD1

CDR3 protein: CASSDSGGVGYNEQFF
CDR3 DNA: TGTGCCAGCAGTGACTCGGGGGGAGTGGGGTACAATGAGCAGTTCTTC
J gene: TRBJ2-1
V gene: TRBV6-4
clone size: -
D gene: -

CDR3 protein: CASSQGTAYGYTF
CDR3 DNA: TGTGCCAGCAGCCAGGGGACAGCCTATGGCTACACCTTC
J gene: TRBJ1-2
V gene: TRBV11-2
clone size: -
D gene: TRBD1

CDR3 protein: CASSYDRGRGEQYF
CDR3 DNA: TGTGCCAGCAGTTACGACAGGGGGCGAGGTGAGCAGTACTTC
J gene: TRBJ2-7
V gene: TRBV6-5
clone size: few
D gene: TRBD1

CDR3 protein: CASTHPSGGPDTQYF
CDR3 DNA: TGTGCCAGCACCCACCCTAGCGGGGGGCCGGATACGCAGTATTTT
J gene: TRBJ2-3
V gene: TRBV7-2
clone size: -
D gene: TRBD2

CDR3 protein: CASSPTGSSYEQYF
CDR3 DNA: TGCGCCAGCAGCCCGACAGGGAGCTCCTACGAGCAGTACTTC
J gene: TRBJ2-7
V gene: TRBV4-3
clone size: -
D gene: TRBD1

CDR3 protein: CASSQEPGNSPLHF
CDR3 DNA: TGCGCCAGCAGCCAAGAACCGGGTAATTCACCCCTCCACTTT
J gene: TRBJ1-6
V gene: TRBV4-3
clone size: -
D gene: -